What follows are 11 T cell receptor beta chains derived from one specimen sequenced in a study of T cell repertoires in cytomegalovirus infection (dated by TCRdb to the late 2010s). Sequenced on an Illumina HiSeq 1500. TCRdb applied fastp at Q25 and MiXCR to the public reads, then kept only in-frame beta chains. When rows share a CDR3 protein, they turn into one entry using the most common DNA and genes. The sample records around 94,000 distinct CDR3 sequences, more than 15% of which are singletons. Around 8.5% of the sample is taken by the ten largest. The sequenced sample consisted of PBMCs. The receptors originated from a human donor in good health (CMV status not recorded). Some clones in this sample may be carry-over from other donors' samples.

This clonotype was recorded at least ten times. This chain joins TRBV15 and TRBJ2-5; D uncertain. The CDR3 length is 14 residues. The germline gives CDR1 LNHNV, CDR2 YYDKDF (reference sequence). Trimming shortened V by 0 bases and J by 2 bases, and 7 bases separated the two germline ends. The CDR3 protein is CATSRDGQQETQYF. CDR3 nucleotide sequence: TGTGCCACCAGCAGAGATGGGCAGCAAGAGACCCAGTACTTC.

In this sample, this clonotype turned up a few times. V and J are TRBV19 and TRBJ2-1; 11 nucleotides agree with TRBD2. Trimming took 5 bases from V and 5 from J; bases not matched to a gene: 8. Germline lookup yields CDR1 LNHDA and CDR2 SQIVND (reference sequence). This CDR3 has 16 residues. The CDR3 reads CASSSLLAGVDNEQFF. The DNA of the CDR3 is TGTGCCAGTAGTTCCCTACTAGCGGGGGTCGACAATGAGCAGTTCTTC.

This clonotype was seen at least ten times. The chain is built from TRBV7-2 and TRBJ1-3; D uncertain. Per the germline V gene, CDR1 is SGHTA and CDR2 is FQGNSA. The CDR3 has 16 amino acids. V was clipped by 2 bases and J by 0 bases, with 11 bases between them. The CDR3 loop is CASSLNSLSSGNTIYF. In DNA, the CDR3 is TGTGCCAGCAGCTTAAACAGCCTCTCCTCTGGAAACACCATATATTTT.

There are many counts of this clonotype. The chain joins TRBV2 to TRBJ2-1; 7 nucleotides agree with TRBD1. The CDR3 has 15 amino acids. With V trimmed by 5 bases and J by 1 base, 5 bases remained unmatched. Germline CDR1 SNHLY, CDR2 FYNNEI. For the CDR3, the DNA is TGTGCCAGCAGTCCAACAGGGGCTTCCTACAATGAGCAGTTCTTC. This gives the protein CASSPTGASYNEQFF.

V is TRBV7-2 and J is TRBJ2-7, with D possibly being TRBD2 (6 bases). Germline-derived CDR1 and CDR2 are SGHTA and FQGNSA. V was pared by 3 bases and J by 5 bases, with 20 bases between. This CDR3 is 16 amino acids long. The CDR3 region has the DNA TGTGCCAGCAGCTTTGAGTGGGCGGGGTTGGGTGACGAGCAGTACTTC. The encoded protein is CASSFEWAGLGDEQYF.

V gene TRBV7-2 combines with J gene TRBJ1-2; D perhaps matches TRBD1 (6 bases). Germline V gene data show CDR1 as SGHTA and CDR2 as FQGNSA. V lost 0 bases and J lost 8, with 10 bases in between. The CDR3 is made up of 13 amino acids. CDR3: CTSSLAGGDGYTF. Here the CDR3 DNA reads TGTACCAGCAGCTTAGCAGGGGGGGACGGCTACACCTTC.

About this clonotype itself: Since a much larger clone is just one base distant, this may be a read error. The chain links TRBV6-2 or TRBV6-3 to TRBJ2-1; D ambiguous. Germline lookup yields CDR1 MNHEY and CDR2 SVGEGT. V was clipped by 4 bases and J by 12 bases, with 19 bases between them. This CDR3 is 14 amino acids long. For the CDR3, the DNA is TGTGCCAGCAGTTCAGACGCGCTAGTTTTGTGGCAGTTCTTC. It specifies CASSSDALVLWQFF.

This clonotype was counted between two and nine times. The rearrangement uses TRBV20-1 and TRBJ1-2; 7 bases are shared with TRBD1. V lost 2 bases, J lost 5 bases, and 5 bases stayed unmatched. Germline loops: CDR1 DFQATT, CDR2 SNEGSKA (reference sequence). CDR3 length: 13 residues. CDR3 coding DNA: TGCAGTGCTAGACCGGGACAGCTTTATGGCTACACCTTC. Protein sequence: CSARPGQLYGYTF.

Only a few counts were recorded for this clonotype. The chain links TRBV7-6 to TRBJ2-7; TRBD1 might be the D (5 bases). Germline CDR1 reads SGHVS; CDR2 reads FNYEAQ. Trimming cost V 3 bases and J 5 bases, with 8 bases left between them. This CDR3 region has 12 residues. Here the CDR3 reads CASSLGPDEQYF. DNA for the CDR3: TGTGCCAGCAGCTTGGGGCCCGACGAGCAGTACTTC.

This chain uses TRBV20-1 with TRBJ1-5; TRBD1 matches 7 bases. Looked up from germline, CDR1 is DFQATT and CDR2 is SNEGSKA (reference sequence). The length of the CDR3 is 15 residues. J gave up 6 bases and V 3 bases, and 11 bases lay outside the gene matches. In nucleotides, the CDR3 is TGCAGTGCTAGGGATGGGACAGTCGGTGTTCAGCCCCAGCATTTT. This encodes CSARDGTVGVQPQHF.

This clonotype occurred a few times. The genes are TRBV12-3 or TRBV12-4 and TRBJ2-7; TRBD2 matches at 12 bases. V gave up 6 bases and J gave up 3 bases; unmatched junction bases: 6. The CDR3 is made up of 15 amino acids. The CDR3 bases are TGTGCCAGCAGCTCTCTAGCGGGGGGGCTCTACGAGCAGTACTTC. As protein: CASSSLAGGLYEQYF.